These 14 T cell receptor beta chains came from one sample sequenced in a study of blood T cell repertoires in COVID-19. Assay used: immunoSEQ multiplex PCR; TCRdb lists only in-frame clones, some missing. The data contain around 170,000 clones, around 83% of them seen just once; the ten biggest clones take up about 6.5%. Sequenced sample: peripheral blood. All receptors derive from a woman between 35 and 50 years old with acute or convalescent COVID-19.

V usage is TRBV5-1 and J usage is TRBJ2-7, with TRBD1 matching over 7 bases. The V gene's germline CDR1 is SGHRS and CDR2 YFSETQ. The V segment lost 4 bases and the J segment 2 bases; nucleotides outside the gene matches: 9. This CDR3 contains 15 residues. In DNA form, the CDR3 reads TGCGCCAGCAGCCCAGGGGGACAAGCAACCTACGAGCAGTACTTC. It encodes CASSPGGQATYEQYF.

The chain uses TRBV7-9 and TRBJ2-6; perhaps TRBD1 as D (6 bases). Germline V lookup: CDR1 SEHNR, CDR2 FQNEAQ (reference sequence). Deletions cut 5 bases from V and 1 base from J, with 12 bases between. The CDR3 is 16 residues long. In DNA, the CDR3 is TGTGCCAGCAGCGCCGTAGGGGGTTCTGGGGCCAACGTCCTGACTTTC. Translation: CASSAVGGSGANVLTF. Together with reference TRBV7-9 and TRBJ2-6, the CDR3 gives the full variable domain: DTGVSQNPRHKITKRGQNVTFRCDPISEHNRLYWYRQTLGQGPEFLTYFQNEAQLEKSRLLSDRFSAERPKGSFSTLEIQRTEQGDSAMYLCASSAVGGSGANVLTFGAGSRLTVL.

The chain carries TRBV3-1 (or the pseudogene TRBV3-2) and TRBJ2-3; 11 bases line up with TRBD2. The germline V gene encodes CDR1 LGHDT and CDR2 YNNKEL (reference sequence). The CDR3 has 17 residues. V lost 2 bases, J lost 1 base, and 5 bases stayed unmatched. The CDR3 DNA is TGTGCCAGCAGCCAACCTCTACTAGCGGGGGGCACAGATACGCAGTATTTT. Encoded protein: CASSQPLLAGGTDTQYF.

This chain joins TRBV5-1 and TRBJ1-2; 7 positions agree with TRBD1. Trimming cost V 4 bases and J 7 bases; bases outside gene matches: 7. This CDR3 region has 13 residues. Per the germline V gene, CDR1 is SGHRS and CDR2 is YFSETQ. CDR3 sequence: CASSSTDRAGYTF. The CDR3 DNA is TGCGCCAGCAGCAGTACAGACAGGGCTGGCTACACCTTC.

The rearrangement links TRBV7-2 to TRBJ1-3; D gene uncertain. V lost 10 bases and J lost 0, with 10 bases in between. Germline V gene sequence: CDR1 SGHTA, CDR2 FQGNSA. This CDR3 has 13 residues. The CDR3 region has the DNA TGTGCCACCATGAGCTACTCTGGAAACACCATATATTTT. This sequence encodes CATMSYSGNTIYF.

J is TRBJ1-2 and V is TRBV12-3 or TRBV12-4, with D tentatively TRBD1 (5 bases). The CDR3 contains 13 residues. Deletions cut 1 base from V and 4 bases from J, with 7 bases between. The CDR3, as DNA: TGTGCCAGCAGTTTAGGACAGTCCTATGGCTACACCTTC. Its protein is CASSLGQSYGYTF.

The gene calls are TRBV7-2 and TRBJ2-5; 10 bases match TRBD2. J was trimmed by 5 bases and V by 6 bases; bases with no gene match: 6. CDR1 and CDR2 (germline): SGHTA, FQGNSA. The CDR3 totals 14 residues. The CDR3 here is CASSLAGVGETQYF. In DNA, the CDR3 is TGTGCCAGCAGTCTAGCGGGAGTGGGGGAGACCCAGTACTTC.

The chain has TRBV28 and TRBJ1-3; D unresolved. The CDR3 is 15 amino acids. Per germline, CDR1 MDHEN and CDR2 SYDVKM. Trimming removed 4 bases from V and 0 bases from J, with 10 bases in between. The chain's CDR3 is CASSSPEGSGNTIYF. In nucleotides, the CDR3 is TGTGCCAGCAGTTCCCCGGAGGGCTCTGGAAACACCATATATTTT.

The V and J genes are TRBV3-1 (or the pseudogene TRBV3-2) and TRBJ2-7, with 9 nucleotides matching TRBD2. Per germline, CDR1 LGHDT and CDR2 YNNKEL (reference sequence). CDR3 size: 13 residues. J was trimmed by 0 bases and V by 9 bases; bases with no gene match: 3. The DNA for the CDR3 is TGTGCCAGTACACTAGCGGGCTCCTACGAGCAGTACTTC. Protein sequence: CASTLAGSYEQYF.

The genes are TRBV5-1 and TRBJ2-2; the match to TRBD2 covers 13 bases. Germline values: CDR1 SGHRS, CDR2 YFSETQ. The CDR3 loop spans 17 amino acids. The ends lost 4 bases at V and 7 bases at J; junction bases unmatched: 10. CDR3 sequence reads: CASSPQLAGGPVGELFF. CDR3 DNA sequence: TGCGCCAGCAGCCCTCAACTAGCGGGAGGGCCGGTCGGGGAGCTGTTTTTT.

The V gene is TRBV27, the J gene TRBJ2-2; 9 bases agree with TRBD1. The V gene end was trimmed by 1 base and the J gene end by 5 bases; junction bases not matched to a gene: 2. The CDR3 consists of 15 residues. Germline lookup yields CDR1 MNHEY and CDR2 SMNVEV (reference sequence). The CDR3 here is CASSLFGTGTGELFF. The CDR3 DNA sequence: TGTGCCAGCAGTTTATTCGGGACAGGGACCGGGGAGCTGTTTTTT.

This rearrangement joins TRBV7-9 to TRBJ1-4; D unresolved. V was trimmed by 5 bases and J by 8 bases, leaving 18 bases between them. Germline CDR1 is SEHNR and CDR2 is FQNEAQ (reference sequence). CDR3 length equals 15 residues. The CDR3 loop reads CASSPSPGLTEKLFF. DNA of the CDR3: TGTGCCAGCAGCCCCTCCCCTGGGCTTACAGAAAAACTGTTTTTT.

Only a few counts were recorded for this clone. CDR3 sequence (DNA): TGTGCCAGCAGCCAGACACTAGCGGTCCAAGAGACCCAGTACTTC. It codes for CASSQTLAVQETQYF. The chain uses TRBV3-1 (or the pseudogene TRBV3-2) and TRBJ2-5; 8 nucleotides align to TRBD2. Germline V gives CDR1 LGHDT, CDR2 YNNKEL (reference sequence). The CDR3 runs to 15 residues. With V trimmed by 3 bases and J by 1 base, 4 bases remained unmatched.

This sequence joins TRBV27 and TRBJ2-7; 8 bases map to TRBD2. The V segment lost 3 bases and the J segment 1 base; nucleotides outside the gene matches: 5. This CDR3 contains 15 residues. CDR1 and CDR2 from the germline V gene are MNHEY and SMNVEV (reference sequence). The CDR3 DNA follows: TGTGCCAGCAGTTTTGCAGCGGGGGAATCCTACGAGCAGTACTTC. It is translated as CASSFAAGESYEQYF.